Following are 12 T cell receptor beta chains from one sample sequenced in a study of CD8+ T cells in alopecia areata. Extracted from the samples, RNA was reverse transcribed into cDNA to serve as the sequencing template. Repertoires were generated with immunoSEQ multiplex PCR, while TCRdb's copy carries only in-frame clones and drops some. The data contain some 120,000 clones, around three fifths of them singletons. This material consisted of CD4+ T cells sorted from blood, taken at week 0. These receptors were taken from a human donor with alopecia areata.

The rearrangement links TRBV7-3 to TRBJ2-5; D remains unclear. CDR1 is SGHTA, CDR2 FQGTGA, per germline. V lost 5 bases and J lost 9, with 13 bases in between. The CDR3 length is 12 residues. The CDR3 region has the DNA TGTGCCAGCAGCCAGTTAGAAGGCGCCCAGTACTTC. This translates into CASSQLEGAQYF.

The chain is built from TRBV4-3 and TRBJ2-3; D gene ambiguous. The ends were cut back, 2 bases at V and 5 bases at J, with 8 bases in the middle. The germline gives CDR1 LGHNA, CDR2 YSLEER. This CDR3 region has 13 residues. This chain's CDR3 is CASSQLGRDTQYF. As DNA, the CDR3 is TGCGCCAGCAGCCAACTCGGAAGAGATACGCAGTATTTT.

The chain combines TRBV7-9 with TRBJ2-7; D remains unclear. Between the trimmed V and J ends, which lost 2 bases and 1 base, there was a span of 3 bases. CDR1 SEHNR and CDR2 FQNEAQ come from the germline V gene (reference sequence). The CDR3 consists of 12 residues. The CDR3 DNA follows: TGTGCCAGCAGCTTAACTTCCTACGAGCAGTACTTC. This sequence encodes CASSLTSYEQYF.

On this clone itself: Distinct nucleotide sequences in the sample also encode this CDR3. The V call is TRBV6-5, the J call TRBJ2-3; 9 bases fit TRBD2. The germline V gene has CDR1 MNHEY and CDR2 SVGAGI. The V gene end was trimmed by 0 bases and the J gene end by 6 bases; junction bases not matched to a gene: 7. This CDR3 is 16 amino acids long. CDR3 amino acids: CASSYSPAGGRDTQYF. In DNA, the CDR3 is TGTGCCAGCAGTTACTCGCCTGCGGGGGGGAGGGATACGCAGTATTTT.

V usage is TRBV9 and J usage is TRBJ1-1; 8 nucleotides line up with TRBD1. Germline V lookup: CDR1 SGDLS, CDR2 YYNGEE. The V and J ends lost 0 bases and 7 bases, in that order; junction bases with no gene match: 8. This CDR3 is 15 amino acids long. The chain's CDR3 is CASSVVAQGANEAFF. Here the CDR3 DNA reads TGTGCCAGCAGCGTAGTGGCGCAGGGGGCAAATGAAGCTTTCTTT.

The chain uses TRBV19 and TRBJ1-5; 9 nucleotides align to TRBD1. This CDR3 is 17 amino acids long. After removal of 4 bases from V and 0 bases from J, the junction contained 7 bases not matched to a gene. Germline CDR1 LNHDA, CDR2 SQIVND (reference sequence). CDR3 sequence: CASSSGTGTYSNQPQHF. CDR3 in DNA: TGTGCCAGTAGTAGTGGGACAGGGACCTATAGCAATCAGCCCCAGCATTTT. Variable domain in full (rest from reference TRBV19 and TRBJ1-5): DGGITQSPKYLFRKEGQNVTLSCEQNLNHDAMYWYRQDPGQGLRLIYYSQIVNDFQKGDIAEGYSVSREKKESFPLTVTSAQKNPTAFYLCASSSGTGTYSNQPQHFGDGTRLSIL.

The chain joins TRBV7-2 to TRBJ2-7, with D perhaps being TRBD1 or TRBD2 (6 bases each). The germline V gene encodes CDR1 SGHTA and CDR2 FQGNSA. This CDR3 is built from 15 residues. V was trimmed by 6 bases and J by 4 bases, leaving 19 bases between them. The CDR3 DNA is TGTGCCAGCAGGGTCATGGCCGGAGGGGGTTACGAGCAGTACTTC. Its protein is CASRVMAGGGYEQYF.

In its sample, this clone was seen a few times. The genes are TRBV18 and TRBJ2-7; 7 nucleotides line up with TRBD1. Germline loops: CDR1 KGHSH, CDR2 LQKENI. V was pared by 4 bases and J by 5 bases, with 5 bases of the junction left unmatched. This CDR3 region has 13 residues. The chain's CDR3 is CASSQGAINEQYF. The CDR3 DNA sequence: TGTGCCAGCTCACAGGGGGCTATCAACGAGCAGTACTTC.

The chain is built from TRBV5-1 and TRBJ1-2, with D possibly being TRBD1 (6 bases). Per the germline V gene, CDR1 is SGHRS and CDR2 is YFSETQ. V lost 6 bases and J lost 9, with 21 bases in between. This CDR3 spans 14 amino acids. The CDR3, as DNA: TGCGCCAGCACATGGACAGAGTTCGGCGAGAGCTACACCTTC. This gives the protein CASTWTEFGESYTF.

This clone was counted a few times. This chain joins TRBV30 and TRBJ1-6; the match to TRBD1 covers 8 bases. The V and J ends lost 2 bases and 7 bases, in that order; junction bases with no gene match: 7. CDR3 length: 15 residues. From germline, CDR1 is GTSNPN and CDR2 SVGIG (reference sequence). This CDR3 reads CAWSPLDRDNSPLHF. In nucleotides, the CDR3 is TGTGCCTGGAGTCCCTTGGACAGGGACAATTCACCCCTCCACTTT.

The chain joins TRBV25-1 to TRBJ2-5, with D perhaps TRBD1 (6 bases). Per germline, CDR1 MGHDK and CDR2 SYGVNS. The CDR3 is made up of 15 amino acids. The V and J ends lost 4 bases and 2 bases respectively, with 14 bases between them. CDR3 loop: CASSVPGVLQETQYF. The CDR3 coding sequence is TGTGCCAGCAGTGTGCCAGGGGTCCTTCAAGAGACCCAGTACTTC.

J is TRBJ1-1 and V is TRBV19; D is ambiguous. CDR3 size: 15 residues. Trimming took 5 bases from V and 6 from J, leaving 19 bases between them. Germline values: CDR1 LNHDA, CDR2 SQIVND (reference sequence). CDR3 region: CASSEPGGRTPEAFF. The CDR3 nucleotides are TGTGCCAGTAGTGAACCGGGTGGCAGAACCCCTGAAGCTTTCTTT.